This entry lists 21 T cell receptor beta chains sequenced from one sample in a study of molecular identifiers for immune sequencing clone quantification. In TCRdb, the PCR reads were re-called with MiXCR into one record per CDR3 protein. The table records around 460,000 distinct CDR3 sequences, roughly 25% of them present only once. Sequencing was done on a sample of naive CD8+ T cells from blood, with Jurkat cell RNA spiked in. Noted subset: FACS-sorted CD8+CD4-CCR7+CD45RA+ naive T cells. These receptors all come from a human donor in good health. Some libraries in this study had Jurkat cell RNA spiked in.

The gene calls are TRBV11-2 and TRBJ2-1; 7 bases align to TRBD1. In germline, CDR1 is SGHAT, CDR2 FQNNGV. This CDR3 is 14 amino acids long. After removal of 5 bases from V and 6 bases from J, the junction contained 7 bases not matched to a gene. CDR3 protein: CASSPADRSNEQFF. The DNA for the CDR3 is TGTGCCAGCAGCCCCGCGGACAGGAGCAATGAGCAGTTCTTC.

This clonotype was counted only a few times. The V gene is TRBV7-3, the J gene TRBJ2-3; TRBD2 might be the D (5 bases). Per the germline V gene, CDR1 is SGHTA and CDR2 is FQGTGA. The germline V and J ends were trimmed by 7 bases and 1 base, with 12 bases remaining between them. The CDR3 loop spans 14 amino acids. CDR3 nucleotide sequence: TGTGCCAGCAACCTTGGACTGGGCACAGATACGCAGTATTTT. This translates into CASNLGLGTDTQYF.

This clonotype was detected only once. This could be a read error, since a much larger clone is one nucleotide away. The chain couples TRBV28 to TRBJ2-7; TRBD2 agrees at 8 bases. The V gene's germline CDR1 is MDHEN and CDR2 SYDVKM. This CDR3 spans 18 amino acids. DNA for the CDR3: TGTGCCAGCAGTTTATGGCCCGGGGGGGCGTCCAGCTCCTACGAGCAGGACTTC. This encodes CASSLWPGGASSSYEQDF.

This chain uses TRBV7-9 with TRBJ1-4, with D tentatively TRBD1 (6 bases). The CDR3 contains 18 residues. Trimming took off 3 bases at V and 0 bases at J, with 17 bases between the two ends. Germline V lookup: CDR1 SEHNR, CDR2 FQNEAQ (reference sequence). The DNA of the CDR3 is TGTGCCAGCAGCTTTCCCTATGACAGGAGTGCAACTAATGAAAAACTGTTTTTT. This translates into CASSFPYDRSATNEKLFF.

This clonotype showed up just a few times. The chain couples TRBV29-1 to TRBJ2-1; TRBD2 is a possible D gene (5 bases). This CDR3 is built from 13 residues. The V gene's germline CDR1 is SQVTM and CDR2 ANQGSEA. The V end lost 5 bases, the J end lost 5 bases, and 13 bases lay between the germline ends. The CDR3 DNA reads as TGCAGCGTTAAAACGGGGTCCCACAATGAGCAGTTCTTC. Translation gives CSVKTGSHNEQFF.

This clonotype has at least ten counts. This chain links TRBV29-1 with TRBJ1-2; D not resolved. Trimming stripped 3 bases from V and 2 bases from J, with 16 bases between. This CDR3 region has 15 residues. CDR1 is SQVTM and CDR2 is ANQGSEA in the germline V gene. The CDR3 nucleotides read TGCAGCGTTGACCCGAGACCGAACCAAAACTATGGCTACACCTTC. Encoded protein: CSVDPRPNQNYGYTF.

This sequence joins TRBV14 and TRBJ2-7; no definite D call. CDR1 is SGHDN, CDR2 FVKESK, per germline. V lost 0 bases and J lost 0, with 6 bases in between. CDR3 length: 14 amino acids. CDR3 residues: CASSQEGISYEQYF. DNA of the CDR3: TGTGCCAGCAGCCAAGAGGGGATCTCCTACGAGCAGTACTTC.

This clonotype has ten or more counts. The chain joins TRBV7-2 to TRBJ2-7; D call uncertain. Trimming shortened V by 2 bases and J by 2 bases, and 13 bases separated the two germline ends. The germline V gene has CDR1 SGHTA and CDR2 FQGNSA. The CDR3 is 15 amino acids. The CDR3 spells CASSLRPLQPYEQYF. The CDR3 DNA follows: TGTGCCAGCAGCTTACGGCCCCTACAGCCCTACGAGCAGTACTTC.

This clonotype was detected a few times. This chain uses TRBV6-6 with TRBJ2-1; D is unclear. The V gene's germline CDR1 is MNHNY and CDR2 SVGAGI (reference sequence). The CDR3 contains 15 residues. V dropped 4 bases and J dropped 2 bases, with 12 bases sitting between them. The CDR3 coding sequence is TGTGCCAGCAGTTCTGGCCTATTTACCTACAATGAGCAGTTCTTC. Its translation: CASSSGLFTYNEQFF.

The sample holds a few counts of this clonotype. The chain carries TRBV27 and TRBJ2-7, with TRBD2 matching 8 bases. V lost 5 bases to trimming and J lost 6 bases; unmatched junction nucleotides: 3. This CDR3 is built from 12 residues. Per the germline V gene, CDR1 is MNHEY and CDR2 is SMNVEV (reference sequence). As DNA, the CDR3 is TGTGCCAGCAGTGTCCGGGGGGGCGAGCAGTACTTC. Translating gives CASSVRGGEQYF.

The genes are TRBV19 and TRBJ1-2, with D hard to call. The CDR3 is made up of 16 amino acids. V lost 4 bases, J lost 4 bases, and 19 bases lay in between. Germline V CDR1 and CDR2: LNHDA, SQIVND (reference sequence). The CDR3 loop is CASSSFEVMYSYGYTF. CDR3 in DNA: TGTGCCAGTAGTAGCTTCGAAGTAATGTACTCCTATGGCTACACCTTC. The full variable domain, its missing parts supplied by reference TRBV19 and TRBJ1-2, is DGGITQSPKYLFRKEGQNVTLSCEQNLNHDAMYWYRQDPGQGLRLIYYSQIVNDFQKGDIAEGYSVSREKKESFPLTVTSAQKNPTAFYLCASSSFEVMYSYGYTFGSGTRLTVV.

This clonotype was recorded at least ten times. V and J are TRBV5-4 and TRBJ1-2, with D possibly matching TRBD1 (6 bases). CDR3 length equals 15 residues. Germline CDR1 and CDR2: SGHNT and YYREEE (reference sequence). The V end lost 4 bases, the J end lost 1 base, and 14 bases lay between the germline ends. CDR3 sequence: CASSPFGGSNYGYTF. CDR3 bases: TGTGCCAGCAGCCCCTTTGGGGGCAGTAACTATGGCTACACCTTC.

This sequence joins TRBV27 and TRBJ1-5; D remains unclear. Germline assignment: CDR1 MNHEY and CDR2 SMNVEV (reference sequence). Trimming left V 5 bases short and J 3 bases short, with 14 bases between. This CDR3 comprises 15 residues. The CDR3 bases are TGTGCCAGCAGTCCTTTCTACACAGACAATCAGCCCCAGCATTTT. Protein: CASSPFYTDNQPQHF.

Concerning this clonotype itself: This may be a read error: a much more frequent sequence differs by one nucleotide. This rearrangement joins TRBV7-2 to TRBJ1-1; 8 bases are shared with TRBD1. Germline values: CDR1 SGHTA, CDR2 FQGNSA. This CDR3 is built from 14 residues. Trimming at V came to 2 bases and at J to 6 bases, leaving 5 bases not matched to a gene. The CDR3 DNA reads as TGTGCCAGCAGCTTATCGGACAGGGAGCCTGAAGCTTTCTTT. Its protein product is CASSLSDREPEAFF.

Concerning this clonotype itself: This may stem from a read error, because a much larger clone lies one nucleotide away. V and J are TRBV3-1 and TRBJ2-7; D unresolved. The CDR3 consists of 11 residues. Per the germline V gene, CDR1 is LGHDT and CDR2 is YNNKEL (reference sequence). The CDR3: CASRQFYEQYF. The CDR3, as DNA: TGTGCCAGCCGCCAATTCTACGAGCAGTACTTC.

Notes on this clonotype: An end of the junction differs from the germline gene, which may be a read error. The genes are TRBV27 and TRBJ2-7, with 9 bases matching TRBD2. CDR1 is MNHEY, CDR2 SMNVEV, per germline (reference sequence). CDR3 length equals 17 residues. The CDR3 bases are TGTGCCAGCAGTTCGGGCCTAGCGGGATTAGGTCCCTACGAGCCGTACTTC. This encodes CASSSGLAGLGPYEPYF.

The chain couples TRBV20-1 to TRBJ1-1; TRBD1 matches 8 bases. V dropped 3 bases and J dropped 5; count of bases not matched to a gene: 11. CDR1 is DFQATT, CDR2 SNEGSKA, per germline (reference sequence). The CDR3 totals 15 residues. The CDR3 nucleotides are TGCAGTGCTAGTAATTTTCAGGGGGCATCAACTGAAGCTTTCTTT. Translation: CSASNFQGASTEAFF.

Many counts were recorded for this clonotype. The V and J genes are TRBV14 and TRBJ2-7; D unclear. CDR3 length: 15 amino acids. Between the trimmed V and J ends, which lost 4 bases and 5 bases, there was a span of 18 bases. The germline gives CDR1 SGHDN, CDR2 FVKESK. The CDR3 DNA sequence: TGTGCCAGCAGCCCGTCCGGCACAGTCGTCGACGAGCAGTACTTC. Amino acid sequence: CASSPSGTVVDEQYF. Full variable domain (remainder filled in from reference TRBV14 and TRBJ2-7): EAGVTQFPSHSVIEKGQTVTLRCDPISGHDNLYWYRRVMGKEIKFLLHFVKESKQDESGMPNNRFLAERTGGTYSTLKVQPAELEDSGVYFCASSPSGTVVDEQYFGPGTRLTVT.

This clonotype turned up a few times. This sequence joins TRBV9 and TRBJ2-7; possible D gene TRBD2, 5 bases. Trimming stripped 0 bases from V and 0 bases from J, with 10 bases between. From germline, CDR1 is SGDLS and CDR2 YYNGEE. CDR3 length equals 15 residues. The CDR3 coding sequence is TGTGCCAGCAGCGTAGGTCTGGGGAGCTCCTACGAGCAGTACTTC. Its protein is CASSVGLGSSYEQYF.

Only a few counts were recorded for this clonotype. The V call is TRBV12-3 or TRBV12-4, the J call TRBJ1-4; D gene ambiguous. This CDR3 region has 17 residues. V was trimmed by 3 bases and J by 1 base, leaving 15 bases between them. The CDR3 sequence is CASSLMGTRLTNEKLFF. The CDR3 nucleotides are TGTGCCAGCAGTTTGATGGGTACAAGGCTAACTAATGAAAAACTGTTTTTT.

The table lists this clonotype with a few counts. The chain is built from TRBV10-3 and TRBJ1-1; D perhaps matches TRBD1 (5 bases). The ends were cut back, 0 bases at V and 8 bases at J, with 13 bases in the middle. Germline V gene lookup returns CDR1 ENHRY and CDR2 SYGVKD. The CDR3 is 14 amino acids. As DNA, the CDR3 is TGTGCCATCAGTGAGTCGAGCGGGGACGGAGAAGCTTTCTTT. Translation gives CAISESSGDGEAFF.